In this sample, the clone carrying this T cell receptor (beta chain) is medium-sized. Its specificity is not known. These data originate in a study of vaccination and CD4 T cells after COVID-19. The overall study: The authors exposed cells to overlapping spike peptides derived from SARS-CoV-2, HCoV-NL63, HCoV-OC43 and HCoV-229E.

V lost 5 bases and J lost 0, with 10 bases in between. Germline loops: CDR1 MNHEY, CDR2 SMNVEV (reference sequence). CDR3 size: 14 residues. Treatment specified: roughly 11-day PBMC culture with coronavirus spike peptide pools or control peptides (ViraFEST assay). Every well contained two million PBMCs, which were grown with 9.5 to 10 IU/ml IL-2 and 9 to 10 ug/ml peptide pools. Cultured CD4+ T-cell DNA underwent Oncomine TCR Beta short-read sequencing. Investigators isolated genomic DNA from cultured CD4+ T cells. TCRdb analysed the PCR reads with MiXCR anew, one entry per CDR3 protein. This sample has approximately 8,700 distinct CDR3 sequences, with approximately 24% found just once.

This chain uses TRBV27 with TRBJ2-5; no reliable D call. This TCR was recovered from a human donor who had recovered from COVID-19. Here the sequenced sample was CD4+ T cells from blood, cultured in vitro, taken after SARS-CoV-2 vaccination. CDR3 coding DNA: TGTGCCAGCAGTCTACCGGGCCACCAAGAGACCCAGTACTTC. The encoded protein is CASSLPGHQETQYF.